The present T cell receptor (beta chain) was sequenced within a study of shared clonotypes between healthy human individuals. Overall study findings and caveats: Sequencing depth was a factor that was expected to affect clonotype sharing among donors. Memory subsets had estimated richness that was generally smaller than that of naive subsets.

Measured with immunoSEQ multiplex PCR; TCRdb has only the in-frame clones, and not every one. Found here are a few hundred thousand clones, roughly 84% of them singletons; the top ten hold around 15%. On this clone itself: No antigen is known for it.

The CDR3 sequence is 18 residues long. V dropped 2 bases and J dropped 4; count of bases not matched to a gene: 7. Per the germline V gene, CDR1 is MGHDK and CDR2 is SYGVNS. What was sequenced was memory CD8+ T cells sorted from blood. Stated subset: CD45RO+ cells pooled with CCR7-negative TemRA cells. The chain couples TRBV25-1 to TRBJ2-1; 14 bases line up with TRBD2. The sequence came from a man aged 18 to 30 in good health. This CDR3 is CASSERGLAGGLYNEQFF. The CDR3 bases are TGTGCCAGCAGTGAACGAGGACTAGCGGGAGGTTTATACAATGAGCAGTTCTTC. The variable domain in full, completed from reference TRBV25-1 and TRBJ2-1, reads EADIYQTPRYLVIGTGKKITLECSQTMGHDKMYWYQQDPGMELHLIHYSYGVNSTEKGDLSSESTVSRIRTEHFPLTLESARPSHTSQYLCASSERGLAGGLYNEQFFGPGTRLTVL.